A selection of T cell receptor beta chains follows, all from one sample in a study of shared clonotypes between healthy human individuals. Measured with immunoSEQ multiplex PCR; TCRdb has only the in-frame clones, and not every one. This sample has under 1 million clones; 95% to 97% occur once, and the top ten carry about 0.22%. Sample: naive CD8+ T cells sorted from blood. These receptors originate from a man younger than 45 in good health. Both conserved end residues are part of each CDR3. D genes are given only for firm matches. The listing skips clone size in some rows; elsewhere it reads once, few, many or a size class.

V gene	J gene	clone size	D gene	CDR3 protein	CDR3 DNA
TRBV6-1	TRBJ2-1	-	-	CASSENYRAVLPNEQFF	TGTGCCAGCAGTGAAAACTACAGGGCAGTACTCCCCAATGAGCAGTTCTTC
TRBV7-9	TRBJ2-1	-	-	CASSLTSSLGGNEQFF	TGTGCCAGCAGCTTAACCTCTTCCCTTGGGGGGAATGAGCAGTTCTTC
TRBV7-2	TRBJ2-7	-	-	CASSLYLRTSYEQYF	TGTGCCAGCAGCTTATATCTGCGAACGAGCTACGAGCAGTACTTC
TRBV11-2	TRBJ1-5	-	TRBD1	CASSLGQGYNQPQHF	TGTGCCAGCAGCTTAGGACAGGGATACAATCAGCCCCAGCATTTT
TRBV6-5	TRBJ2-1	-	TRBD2	CASSLAAYNEQFF	TGTGCCAGCTCTCTAGCGGCTTACAATGAGCAGTTCTTC
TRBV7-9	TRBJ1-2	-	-	CASSLGYYDGYTF	TGTGCCAGCAGCTTAGGTTATTATGATGGCTACACCTTC
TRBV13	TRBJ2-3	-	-	CASSLERSITDTQYF	TGTGCCAGCAGCTTAGAAAGGAGCATCACAGATACGCAGTATTTT
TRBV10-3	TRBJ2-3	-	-	CAISAEGLDTQYF	TGTGCCATCAGTGCGGAGGGCCTAGATACGCAGTATTTT
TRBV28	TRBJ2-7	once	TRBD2	CASSPIEIAGVEQYF	TGTGCCAGCAGCCCGATCGAGATAGCGGGAGTTGAGCAGTACTTC
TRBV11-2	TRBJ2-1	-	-	CASSLVPTTKSYNEQFF	TGTGCCAGCAGCTTAGTCCCCACGACAAAATCCTACAATGAGCAGTTCTTC
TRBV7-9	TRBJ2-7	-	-	CASSLRIYEQYF	TGTGCCAGCAGCTTAAGGATTTACGAGCAGTACTTC
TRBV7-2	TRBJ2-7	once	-	CASSTFLQTYEQYF	TGTGCCAGCAGCACCTTTCTGCAGACCTACGAGCAGTACTTC
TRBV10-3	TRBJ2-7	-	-	CAISESSRHEQYF	TGTGCCATCAGTGAGTCCTCCAGGCACGAGCAGTACTTC
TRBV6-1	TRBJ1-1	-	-	CASSEEGEWTEAFF	TGTGCCAGCAGTGAGGAGGGGGAGTGGACTGAAGCTTTCTTT
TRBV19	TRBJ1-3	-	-	CASSISGPYSGNTIYF	TGTGCCAGTAGTATCTCGGGTCCATACTCTGGAAACACCATATATTTT
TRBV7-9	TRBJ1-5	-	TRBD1	CASSPQGGNQPQHF	TGTGCCAGCAGCCCGCAGGGGGGCAATCAGCCCCAGCATTTT
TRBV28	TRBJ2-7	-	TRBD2	CASSLPPGGEDYYEQYF	TGTGCCAGCAGTTTACCGCCCGGGGGGGAGGACTACTACGAGCAGTACTTC
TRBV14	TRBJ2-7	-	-	CASSSHYEQYF	TGTGCCAGCAGCTCCCACTACGAGCAGTACTTC
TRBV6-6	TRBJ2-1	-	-	CASSWEMAYNEQFF	TGTGCCAGCAGTTGGGAAATGGCGTACAATGAGCAGTTCTTC
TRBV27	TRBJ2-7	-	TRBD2	CALWGGRSYEQYF	TGTGCCCTATGGGGGGGAAGGTCATACGAGCAGTACTTC
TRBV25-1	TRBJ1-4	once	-	CASSKEETGYNEKLFF	TGTGCCAGCAGTAAGGAGGAGACAGGATATAATGAAAAACTGTTTTTT
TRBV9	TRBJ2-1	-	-	CASTEAAGGEQFF	TGTGCCAGCACGGAGGCGGCAGGTGGGGAGCAGTTCTTC
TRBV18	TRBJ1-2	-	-	CASSTTENYGYTF	TGTGCCAGCTCAACGACAGAAAACTATGGCTACACCTTC
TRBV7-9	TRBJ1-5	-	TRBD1	CASSGMDRSNQPQHF	TGTGCCAGCAGCGGGATGGACAGGAGCAATCAGCCCCAGCATTTT
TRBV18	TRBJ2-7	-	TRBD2	CASSPPGSLAGVYEQYF	TGTGCCAGCTCACCACCAGGATCACTAGCGGGAGTTTACGAGCAGTACTTC
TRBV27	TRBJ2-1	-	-	CASSSPGTPSFEQFF	TGTGCCAGCAGTTCCCCCGGGACGCCTTCCTTTGAGCAGTTCTTC
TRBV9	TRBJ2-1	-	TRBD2	CASSVGAGGGNEQFF	TGTGCCAGCAGCGTAGGAGCGGGAGGGGGCAATGAGCAGTTCTTC
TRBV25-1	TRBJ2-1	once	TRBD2	CATEPSGIGDEQFF	TGTGCCACCGAGCCCAGCGGGATCGGGGATGAGCAGTTCTTC
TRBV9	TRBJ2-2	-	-	CASSEGLGELFF	TGTGCCAGCAGCGAGGGCCTAGGGGAGCTGTTTTTT
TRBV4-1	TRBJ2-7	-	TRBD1	CASSQEGQGAYEQYF	TGCGCCAGCAGCCAAGAAGGTCAGGGGGCCTACGAGCAGTACTTC
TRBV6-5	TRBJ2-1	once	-	CASSYSMGDGYNEQFF	TGTGCCAGCAGTTACTCGATGGGTGACGGGTACAATGAGCAGTTCTTC
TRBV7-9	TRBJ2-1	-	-	CASSLPGNSYNEQFF	TGTGCCAGCAGCTTACCCGGAAACTCCTACAATGAGCAGTTCTTC
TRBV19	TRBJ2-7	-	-	CASSLGASSYEQYF	TGTGCCAGTAGTTTGGGGGCCTCCTCCTACGAGCAGTACTTC
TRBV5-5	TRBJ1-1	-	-	CASSWAAGSTEAFF	TGTGCCAGCAGCTGGGCGGCAGGGAGCACTGAAGCTTTCTTT
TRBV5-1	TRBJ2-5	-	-	CASSFGSVETQYF	TGCGCCAGCAGCTTTGGTAGCGTCGAGACCCAGTACTTC
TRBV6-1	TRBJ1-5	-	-	CASWGDNQPQHF	TGTGCCAGCTGGGGGGACAATCAGCCCCAGCATTTT
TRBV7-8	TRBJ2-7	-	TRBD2	CASSSGTSGGYEQYF	TGTGCCAGCAGCTCCGGGACTAGCGGAGGCTACGAGCAGTACTTC
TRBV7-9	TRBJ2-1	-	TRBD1	CASSLVGRQGYNEQFF	TGTGCCAGCAGCTTAGTTGGAAGACAGGGGTACAATGAGCAGTTCTTC
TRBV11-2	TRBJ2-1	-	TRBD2	CASSPGTSGRAYNEQFF	TGTGCCAGCAGCCCAGGGACTAGCGGGAGGGCCTACAATGAGCAGTTCTTC
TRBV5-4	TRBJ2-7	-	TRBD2	CASSLGMASGGYEQYF	TGTGCCAGCAGCTTGGGGATGGCGAGCGGGGGCTACGAGCAGTACTTC
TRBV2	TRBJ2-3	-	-	CASSEPGSGVNTQYF	TGTGCCAGCAGTGAACCGGGGTCAGGGGTCAATACGCAGTATTTT
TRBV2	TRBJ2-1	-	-	CASCTWDASNEQFF	TGTGCCAGCTGCACCTGGGACGCTAGTAATGAGCAGTTCTTC
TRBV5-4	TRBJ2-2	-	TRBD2	CASSFELAANTGELFF	TGTGCCAGCAGCTTTGAACTAGCGGCGAACACCGGGGAGCTGTTTTTT
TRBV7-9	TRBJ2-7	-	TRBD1	CASSARTGPTYEQYF	TGTGCCAGCAGCGCCCGGACAGGGCCGACCTACGAGCAGTACTTC
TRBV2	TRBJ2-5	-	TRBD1	CASHGPGQGAGGRETQYF	TGTGCCAGCCACGGCCCGGGACAGGGGGCTGGGGGTCGAGAGACCCAGTACTTC
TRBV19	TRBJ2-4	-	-	CASSMPPLRVGVDIQYF	TGTGCCAGTAGTATGCCCCCTCTAAGAGTTGGGGTTGACATTCAGTACTTC
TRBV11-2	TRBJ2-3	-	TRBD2	CASSSKTSGSGADTQYF	TGTGCCAGCAGCTCCAAGACTAGCGGGAGTGGGGCAGATACGCAGTATTTT
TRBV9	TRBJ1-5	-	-	CASSVDLRIGQPQHF	TGTGCCAGCAGCGTAGATCTGAGGATCGGTCAGCCCCAGCATTTT
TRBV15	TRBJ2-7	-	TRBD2	CATSEGPSGSAYEQYF	TGTGCCACCAGCGAGGGGCCTAGCGGGAGTGCCTACGAGCAGTACTTC
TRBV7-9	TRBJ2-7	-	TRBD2	CASSTSGRFHEQYF	TGTGCCAGCAGCACTAGCGGGAGATTCCACGAGCAGTACTTC
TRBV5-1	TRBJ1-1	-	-	CASSAGQNTEAFF	TGCGCCAGCAGCGCGGGACAGAACACTGAAGCTTTCTTT
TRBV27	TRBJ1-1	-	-	CASSDYLRAEAFF	TGTGCCAGCAGTGACTATCTACGCGCTGAAGCTTTCTTT
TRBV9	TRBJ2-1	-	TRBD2	CASSDYGLAAYNEQFF	TGTGCCAGCAGCGACTATGGACTAGCGGCCTACAATGAGCAGTTCTTC
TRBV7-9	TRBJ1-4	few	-	CASSTFLNEKLFF	TGTGCCAGCAGCACCTTTTTGAATGAAAAACTGTTTTTT
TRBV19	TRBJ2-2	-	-	CASSGQGESTGELFF	TGTGCCAGTAGTGGGCAGGGCGAGAGCACCGGGGAGCTGTTTTTT